The 26 T cell receptor beta chains below all came from one sample that was sequenced in a study of response to subunit inactivated influenza vaccine. TCRdb reanalysed the RT-PCR reads using MiXCR and keeps one entry per CDR3 protein. The profile shows approximately 680,000 distinct CDR3 sequences, 15% to 17% of them singletons. The material sequenced was PBMCs from blood, taken about 11 days after vaccination. Receptors originate from a middle-aged man who received an inactivated influenza vaccine.

In its sample, this clonotype was seen a few times. The CDR3: CASRTGSGTANTGELFF. The DNA of the CDR3 is TGCGCCAGCCGCACGGGGAGCGGAACGGCGAACACCGGGGAGCTGTTTTTT. The chain is built from TRBV5-1 and TRBJ2-2, with D perhaps matching TRBD2 (5 bases). Germline V gives CDR1 SGHRS, CDR2 YFSETQ. The V end lost 7 bases, the J end lost 0 bases, and 19 bases lay between the germline ends. CDR3 length equals 17 residues. The complete variable domain, with remaining parts taken from reference TRBV5-1 and TRBJ2-2, reads KAGVTQTPRYLIKTRGQQVTLSCSPISGHRSVSWYQQTPGQGLQFLFEYFSETQRNKGNFPGRFSGRQFSNSRSEMNVSTLELGDSALYLCASRTGSGTANTGELFFGEGSRLTVL.

The chain carries TRBV4-1 and TRBJ2-6; D is possibly TRBD1 (6 bases). The germline V gene encodes CDR1 MGHRA and CDR2 YSYEKL. V lost 6 bases, J lost 2 bases, and 11 bases lay in between. CDR3 length: 15 residues. CDR3 nucleotide sequence: TGCGCCAGCAGTCAGGGGAACCCTGGGGCCAACGTCCTGACTTTC. This sequence encodes CASSQGNPGANVLTF.

The V and J genes are TRBV9 and TRBJ2-1, with 9 bases matching TRBD2. Germline V gives CDR1 SGDLS, CDR2 YYNGEE. This CDR3 is built from 15 residues. Losses at the gene ends were 0 bases for V and 9 bases for J; bases not matched to a gene: 7. For the CDR3, the DNA is TGTGCCAGCAGCGTAGGGGCTAGCGGGACGATTGAGCAGTTCTTC. Translating it yields CASSVGASGTIEQFF.

The J gene is TRBJ1-1, the V gene TRBV6-5, with D maybe TRBD1 (6 bases). The CDR3 loop spans 14 amino acids. Germline V gene sequence: CDR1 MNHEY, CDR2 SVGAGI. Trimming removed 2 bases from V and 5 bases from J, with 12 bases in between. Here the CDR3 reads CASSYSTGRTEAFF. The CDR3, as DNA: TGTGCCAGCAGTTACAGTACAGGGAGAACTGAAGCTTTCTTT.

The chain combines TRBV4-3 with TRBJ2-3; 10 bases are shared with TRBD2. The germline V gene encodes CDR1 LGHNA and CDR2 YSLEER. There are 17 residues in the CDR3. With V trimmed by 3 bases and J by 5 bases, 11 bases remained unmatched. The CDR3 loop is CASSQPTRTSGVDTQYF. As DNA, the CDR3 is TGCGCCAGCAGCCAGCCGACAAGAACTAGCGGGGTAGATACGCAGTATTTT.

This clonotype came up a few times. The chain is built from TRBV5-1 and TRBJ2-7, with D possibly being TRBD2 (6 bases). This CDR3 comprises 14 residues. Per the germline V gene, CDR1 is SGHRS and CDR2 is YFSETQ. V shed 4 bases and J shed 3 bases, with 14 bases lying between them. The CDR3 region has the DNA TGCGCCAGCAGCGAGGAGGGTCTGGGCTACGAGCAGTACTTC. Protein product: CASSEEGLGYEQYF.

The table lists this clonotype with many counts. The CDR3 sequence: CASSQLQGNEQFF. Here the CDR3 DNA reads TGCGCCAGCAGCCAGCTACAGGGGAATGAGCAGTTCTTC. The gene calls are TRBV4-3 and TRBJ2-1, with 7 bases matching TRBD1. This CDR3 spans 13 amino acids. After removal of 3 bases from V and 7 bases from J, the junction contained 3 bases not matched to a gene. CDR1 is LGHNA and CDR2 is YSLEER in the germline V gene.

This clonotype came up a few times. The chain has TRBV30 and TRBJ2-1; weak D call: TRBD2 (6 bases). Germline V lookup: CDR1 GTSNPN, CDR2 SVGIG (reference sequence). The ends were cut back, 3 bases at V and 0 bases at J, with 15 bases in the middle. The CDR3 runs to 16 residues. In DNA, the CDR3 is TGTGCCTGGAGGGGAGGTAGGCCGAGCTCCTACAATGAGCAGTTCTTC. This gives the protein CAWRGGRPSSYNEQFF.

The chain couples TRBV20-1 to TRBJ2-5, with D unresolved. V lost 0 bases, J lost 5 bases, and 16 bases lay in between. The length of the CDR3 is 15 residues. Germline CDR1 and CDR2: DFQATT and SNEGSKA (reference sequence). CDR3 bases: TGCAGTGCTAGAGATCAATCCGGGCCCGGGGAGACCCAGTACTTC. Its translation is CSARDQSGPGETQYF.

The V gene is TRBV29-1, the J gene TRBJ2-2; D is possibly TRBD2 (6 bases). This CDR3 has 13 residues. V was cut by 8 bases and J by 5 bases, with 15 bases left in between. Per germline, CDR1 SQVTM and CDR2 ANQGSEA. The CDR3, as DNA: TGCAGCTTTGCCAGGAGGGAAACCGGGGAGCTGTTTTTT. This codes for CSFARRETGELFF.

This chain joins TRBV6-1 and TRBJ2-4, with D maybe TRBD1 (5 bases). The germline CDR1 and CDR2 sequences are MNHNS and SASEGT. This CDR3 comprises 15 residues. Deletions cut 2 bases from V and 3 bases from J, with 11 bases between. CDR3 sequence: CASSEPGLGKNIQYF. In DNA form, the CDR3 reads TGTGCCAGCAGTGAACCAGGGCTGGGCAAAAACATTCAGTACTTC.

CDR3 region: CASSLRAESYEQYF. CDR3 coding DNA: TGTGCCAGCAGCTTGCGAGCGGAGTCCTACGAGCAGTACTTC. The V and J genes are TRBV5-5 and TRBJ2-7; weak D call: TRBD2 (5 bases). This CDR3 is built from 14 residues. V was cut by 1 base and J by 1 base, with 9 bases left in between. Germline CDR1 and CDR2: SGHKS and YYEKEE (reference sequence).

The CDR3: CASSFGWTGGKTQYF. Written as DNA, the CDR3 is TGTGCCAGCAGCTTTGGCTGGACAGGAGGAAAGACCCAGTACTTC. The V gene is TRBV7-9, the J gene TRBJ2-5, with 7 bases that match TRBD1. Germline V gives CDR1 SEHNR, CDR2 FQNEAQ (reference sequence). Trimming at V came to 3 bases and at J to 6 bases, leaving 10 bases not matched to a gene. The CDR3 has 15 amino acids.

This clonotype was picked up a small number of times. This chain joins TRBV20-1 and TRBJ1-1, with D perhaps TRBD1 (5 bases). The CDR3 runs 14 residues. Trimming stripped 0 bases from V and 6 bases from J, with 14 bases between. The V gene's germline CDR1 is DFQATT and CDR2 SNEGSKA (reference sequence). The CDR3 bases are TGCAGTGCTAGAGAGGGCCTGCTGACAGCTGAAGCTTTCTTT. Protein: CSAREGLLTAEAFF.

The sample holds a few counts of this clonotype. V is TRBV29-1 and J is TRBJ2-5; D is uncertain. The germline gives CDR1 SQVTM, CDR2 ANQGSEA. The CDR3 spans 12 residues. The V gene lost 5 bases and the J gene lost 2 bases, with 9 bases spanning the gap. DNA of the CDR3: TGCAGCGTTATGACCGCACAAGAGACCCAGTACTTC. It yields the protein CSVMTAQETQYF.

This clonotype was picked up a small number of times. V gene TRBV28 combines with J gene TRBJ2-1; TRBD2 aligns across 8 bases. Germline CDR1 is MDHEN and CDR2 is SYDVKM. V shed 4 bases, J shed 5 bases, and the junction held 13 bases outside the gene matches. CDR3 length equals 17 residues. The CDR3 reads CASSSTMGLVSHNEQFF. For the CDR3, the DNA is TGTGCCAGCAGTTCAACCATGGGACTAGTATCCCACAATGAGCAGTTCTTC.

The chain recombines TRBV12-3 or TRBV12-4 with TRBJ2-5; D remains unclear. V was trimmed by 4 bases and J by 2 bases, leaving 8 bases between them. The CDR3 contains 13 residues. The CDR3 protein is CASSWQVQETQYF. The CDR3 nucleotides are TGTGCCAGCAGTTGGCAGGTTCAAGAGACCCAGTACTTC.

This chain connects TRBV6-2 or TRBV6-3 to TRBJ1-1; the D is unclear. CDR3 length: 13 amino acids. CDR1 MNHEY and CDR2 SVGEGT come from the germline V gene. The V end was cut by 5 bases, the J end by 4 bases, with 11 bases between. The CDR3 DNA follows: TGTGCCAGCAGTCCTTCAAGGACCACTGAAGCTTTCTTT. This gives the protein CASSPSRTTEAFF.

The chain uses TRBV5-1 and TRBJ1-3, with unresolved D. CDR1 is SGHRS, CDR2 YFSETQ, per germline. Trimming removed 0 bases from V and 0 bases from J, with 7 bases in between. This CDR3 is 15 amino acids long. The CDR3 region has the DNA TGCGCCAGCAGCTTGGAAAAGTTCTCTGGAAACACCATATATTTT. Protein: CASSLEKFSGNTIYF.

This clonotype was observed a few times. The chain combines TRBV3-1 with TRBJ1-1, with unresolved D. The CDR3 is 14 residues long. The germline V gene has CDR1 LGHDT and CDR2 YNNKEL (reference sequence). V lost 1 base to trimming and J lost 6 bases, with 12 bases between them. The CDR3 spells CASSQVSFGPEAFF. CDR3 sequence (DNA): TGTGCCAGCAGCCAAGTAAGTTTTGGCCCTGAAGCTTTCTTT. Supplemented by reference TRBV3-1 and TRBJ1-1, the full variable domain reads DTAVSQTPKYLVTQMGNDKSIKCEQNLGHDTMYWYKQDSKKFLKIMFSYNNKELIINETVPNRFSPKSPDKAHLNLHINSLELGDSAVYFCASSQVSFGPEAFFGQGTRLTVV.

This clonotype has more than one count but fewer than ten. The chain uses TRBV7-8 and TRBJ2-3, with D possibly TRBD2 on 9 matching bases. CDR3 length equals 17 residues. Germline V gene lookup returns CDR1 SGHVS and CDR2 FQNEAQ. V was shortened by 5 bases and J by 6 bases, with 24 bases between the two germline ends. The CDR3 DNA reads TGTGCCAGCAGCCCACAGGGGGGTAGCGGGAGTAGGGATACGCAGTATTTT. Translated, it gives CASSPQGGSGSRDTQYF.

This clonotype was recorded a few times. The chain recombines TRBV3-1 with TRBJ2-1; 8 positions match TRBD2. Germline V gene data show CDR1 as LGHDT and CDR2 as YNNKEL (reference sequence). The CDR3 runs 15 residues. V shed 4 bases and J 9 bases; nucleotides not matched to a gene: 11. The CDR3 region is CASSLKREPSAEQFF. Written as DNA, the CDR3 is TGTGCCAGCAGCCTTAAGCGGGAGCCCTCCGCTGAGCAGTTCTTC.

This clonotype was seen many times. The V call is TRBV3-1, the J call TRBJ1-4; a possible D gene is TRBD1 (5 bases). From germline, CDR1 is LGHDT and CDR2 YNNKEL (reference sequence). V was shortened by 4 bases and J by 7 bases, with 13 bases between the two germline ends. This CDR3 is built from 14 residues. This chain's CDR3 is CASSLQQGTEKLFF. CDR3 DNA sequence: TGTGCCAGCAGCCTTCAGCAAGGGACTGAAAAACTGTTTTTT.

This clonotype was seen a handful of times. The V call is TRBV4-3, the J call TRBJ2-3; unclear D gene. Trimming shortened V by 0 bases and J by 4 bases, and 8 bases separated the two germline ends. CDR1 and CDR2 from the germline V gene are LGHNA and YSLEER. The CDR3 extends over 14 amino acids. CDR3: CASSQDTLSDTQYF. CDR3 DNA: TGCGCCAGCAGCCAAGATACCCTCTCAGATACGCAGTATTTT.

This clonotype has only a few counts. The chain joins TRBV2 to TRBJ2-1; D could derive from TRBD1 or TRBD2 (6 bases each). The CDR3 has 14 amino acids. CDR1 and CDR2 from the germline V gene are SNHLY and FYNNEI. V lost 8 bases to trimming and J lost 5 bases, with 16 bases between them. The CDR3 sequence is CASATRGVNNEQFF. The DNA for the CDR3 is TGTGCCAGCGCTACTAGGGGGGTAAACAATGAGCAGTTCTTC. Complete variable domain (other parts from reference TRBV2 and TRBJ2-1): EPEVTQTPSHQVTQMGQEVILRCVPISNHLYFYWYRQILGQKVEFLVSFYNNEISEKSEIFDDQFSVERPDGSNFTLKIRSTKLEDSAMYFCASATRGVNNEQFFGPGTRLTVL.

The chain links TRBV12-3 or TRBV12-4 to TRBJ2-2; 12 nucleotides agree with TRBD2. With 2 bases clipped from V and 6 bases from J, the junction kept 1 base outside the gene matches. The CDR3 consists of 15 residues. The CDR3 coding sequence is TGTGCCAGCAGTTTAACTAGCGGGAGGTCCGGGGAGCTGTTTTTT. Encoded protein: CASSLTSGRSGELFF.